Each of the 2 T cell receptor beta chains below was sequenced from the same sample in a study of post-analysis software for immune sequencing data. TCR beta cDNA libraries had unique molecular identifiers. TCRdb itself ran the PCR reads through MiXCR, one entry per CDR3 protein. This table holds 650,000 to 850,000 distinct CDR3 sequences, roughly 46% found once. Regarding the study as a whole: Five TRBV segments appeared more often in patients than in controls, and TRBV5-6, TRBV5-1 and TRBV20-1 were among these.

No cognate antigen is known for these TCRs. Sequencing input: blood. Source of these receptors: a girl aged 5 to 17 with multiple sclerosis.

This clonotype was seen a few times. The V call is TRBV6-1, the J call TRBJ1-1; 9 positions agree with TRBD1. The CDR3 is made up of 18 amino acids. V dropped 4 bases and J dropped 7; count of bases not matched to a gene: 19. Germline V lookup: CDR1 MNHNS, CDR2 SASEGT. Here the CDR3 DNA reads TGTGCCAGCAGTGCCCCGTCTGGAGACAGGGGGAAAGGGGGTGAAGCTTTCTTT. Translated, it gives CASSAPSGDRGKGGEAFF.

This clonotype was found once. The V gene is TRBV12-3 or TRBV12-4, the J gene TRBJ2-1, with TRBD2 matching over 14 bases. The length of the CDR3 is 19 residues. The V gene end was trimmed by 4 bases and the J gene end by 6 bases; junction bases not matched to a gene: 14. The CDR3 loop is CASSSGTSGSTPHRNEQFF. CDR3 DNA sequence: TGTGCCAGCAGTTCCGGGACTAGCGGGAGTACTCCCCACCGCAATGAGCAGTTCTTC.